This is a list of T cell receptor beta chains from one sample in a study of blood T cell repertoires in COVID-19. Method: immunoSEQ multiplex PCR; TCRdb's copy keeps in-frame clones and lacks some. The sample gives some 320,000 clones, around 88% of which show up once; 5.5% to 8.5% is in the top ten. The source material was peripheral blood. The receptors come from a woman under 40 who had recovered from COVID-19. CDR3s include the opening cysteine and the closing phenylalanine or tryptophan. A D gene is named only where the DNA matches it firmly. The size entry is marked missing in some rows and otherwise reads once, few, many or a size class.

.,TRBV29-1,13,TRBJ1-4,.,CSALTATNEKLFF,TGCAGCGCCCTGACAGCAACTAATGAAAAACTGTTTTTT
.,TRBV7-3,14,TRBJ2-4,.,CASSLKGRGNIQYF,TGTGCCAGCAGCTTAAAGGGTCGAGGGAACATTCAGTACTTC
.,TRBV5-1,14,TRBJ1-4,.,CASSLGSPGGKLFF,TGCGCCAGCAGCTTGGGCTCCCCGGGGGGAAAACTGTTTTTT
.,TRBV15,16,TRBJ1-2,.,CATSSGVDRYSYGYTF,TGTGCCACCAGCAGCGGTGTTGATAGGTACAGCTATGGCTACACCTTC
.,TRBV7-2,14,TRBJ2-1,.,CASSPQQGDNEQFF,TGTGCCAGCAGCCCACAGCAGGGCGACAATGAGCAGTTCTTC
TRBD1,TRBV15,17,TRBJ2-7,.,CATSRGTRDRGRYEQYF,TGTGCCACCAGCAGAGGCACCCGGGACAGGGGGCGATACGAGCAGTACTTC
.,TRBV28,13,TRBJ1-2,.,CASSLQSSNGYTF,TGTGCCAGCAGTTTACAAAGTAGTAATGGCTACACCTTC
.,TRBV2,14,TRBJ1-1,.,CASSEYLQHTEAFF,TGTGCCAGCAGTGAATATCTACAGCACACTGAAGCTTTCTTT
TRBD1,TRBV19,14,TRBJ2-7,once,CASRTRDRSYEQYF,TGTGCCAGTAGAACCAGGGACAGATCCTACGAGCAGTACTTC
TRBD1,TRBV11-2,12,TRBJ2-7,.,CASSRQGYEQYF,TGTGCCAGCAGCAGACAGGGGTACGAGCAGTACTTC
.,TRBV27,14,TRBJ2-7,.,CASSVAGGSYEQYF,TGTGCCAGCAGTGTAGCCGGGGGCTCCTACGAGCAGTACTTC
.,TRBV7-9,14,TRBJ1-2,few,CASSLVGTNYGYTF,TGTGCCAGCAGCTTAGTTGGGACAAACTATGGCTACACCTTC
.,TRBV25-1,12,TRBJ1-2,.,CASKLSGFGYTF,TGTGCCAGCAAACTATCAGGGTTCGGCTACACCTTC
TRBD1,TRBV7-9,14,TRBJ2-5,.,CASSLGQVQETQYF,TGTGCCAGCAGCCTCGGACAGGTCCAAGAGACCCAGTACTTC
.,TRBV5-1,14,TRBJ2-5,once,CASHPGGAQETQYF,TGCGCCAGCCATCCTGGGGGGGCTCAAGAGACCCAGTACTTC
.,TRBV24-1,14,TRBJ2-5,.,CATSGDGVKETQYF,TGTGCCACCAGCGGTGACGGGGTCAAAGAGACCCAGTACTTC
.,TRBV9,15,TRBJ2-2,.,CASSPRGGATGELFF,TGTGCCAGCAGCCCCCGGGGTGGTGCCACCGGGGAGCTGTTTTTT
.,TRBV28,11,TRBJ2-5,.,CASGLYKAQYF,TGTGCCAGCGGGCTTTACAAGGCCCAGTACTTC
.,TRBV4-1,15,TRBJ1-2,.,CASSQVRQTGYGYTF,TGCGCCAGCAGCCAAGTACGGCAAACCGGGTATGGCTACACCTTC